The next 28 T cell receptor beta chains were all read from a single sample in a study of patients and donors after allogeneic stem cell transplantation. MiXCR, applied by TCRdb to the RT-PCR reads, yields one record per CDR3 protein. The sample contains under 30,000 distinct CDR3 sequences, 6.5% to 10% of which appear only once. Sequencing was done on a sample of blood, either unsorted or a sorted T cell fraction (not recorded which). Every receptor here comes from a human donor who was either an allogeneic HSCT recipient or a stem cell or donor lymphocyte infusion donor (not recorded which). It is not recorded whose cells these are; they may come from a transplant donor.

This clonotype was picked up many times. This sequence joins TRBV29-1 and TRBJ2-1; 14 positions match TRBD2. In germline, CDR1 is SQVTM, CDR2 ANQGSEA. The V segment lost 7 bases and the J segment 5 bases; nucleotides outside the gene matches: 13. This CDR3 contains 17 residues. CDR3 region: CSAVRETSGRVNNEQFF. CDR3 nucleotides: TGCAGCGCCGTAAGGGAGACTAGCGGGAGGGTTAACAATGAGCAGTTCTTC.

This clonotype was counted at least ten times. J is TRBJ2-3 and V is TRBV5-1, with D maybe TRBD2 (6 bases). CDR1 is SGHRS, CDR2 YFSETQ, per germline. The CDR3 is made up of 16 amino acids. V was shortened by 4 bases and J by 0 bases, with 15 bases between the two germline ends. The CDR3 bases are TGCGCCAGCAGCCCCTCCGGGACTCCTAGCACAGATACGCAGTATTTT. Protein sequence: CASSPSGTPSTDTQYF.

This clonotype was picked up many times. The chain links TRBV20-1 to TRBJ2-3; 9 bases are shared with TRBD2. In germline, CDR1 is DFQATT, CDR2 SNEGSKA (reference sequence). The junction had 6 bases not matched to a gene; V was cut back by 3 bases and J by 2 bases. This CDR3 contains 15 residues. The CDR3 DNA reads TGCAGTGCTAGTCCTAGCGGGAAAACCACAGATACGCAGTATTTT. Protein sequence: CSASPSGKTTDTQYF.

This clonotype was recorded at least ten times. The chain recombines TRBV16 with TRBJ1-1; no reliable D call. Between the trimmed V and J ends, which lost 5 bases and 3 bases, there was a span of 13 bases. CDR3 length: 14 amino acids. Germline V lookup: CDR1 KGHSY, CDR2 FQNENV. The DNA of the CDR3 is TGTGCCAGCAGCGCAGAACCGGGGTACACTGAAGCTTTCTTT. Translated, it gives CASSAEPGYTEAFF.

This clonotype was counted only a few times. The rearrangement links TRBV7-9 to TRBJ2-1; D not resolved. V lost 5 bases and J lost 3, with 5 bases in between. The CDR3 has 12 amino acids. Germline V CDR1 and CDR2: SEHNR, FQNEAQ (reference sequence). The CDR3 region is CASSHFYNEQFF. In DNA form, the CDR3 reads TGTGCCAGCAGCCACTTCTACAATGAGCAGTTCTTC.

In this sample, this clonotype turned up many times. The chain recombines TRBV5-1 with TRBJ1-1; TRBD1 aligns across 7 bases. The germline gives CDR1 SGHRS, CDR2 YFSETQ. Germline trimming cut 4 bases from V and 1 base from J; bases unmatched to any gene: 7. The CDR3 length is 15 residues. CDR3 sequence: CASSALQGRNTEAFF. CDR3 bases: TGCGCCAGCAGCGCTTTACAGGGGAGGAACACTGAAGCTTTCTTT.

This clonotype was seen ten or more times. The V and J genes are TRBV5-1 and TRBJ1-4; perhaps TRBD1 as D (5 bases). The V and J ends lost 4 bases and 10 bases respectively, with 14 bases between them. Germline V gene data show CDR1 as SGHRS and CDR2 as YFSETQ. The CDR3 covers 13 residues. CDR3: CASSLAPGGKLFF. The CDR3 DNA reads TGCGCCAGCAGCCTAGCACCTGGGGGAAAACTGTTTTTT.

This clonotype has just a few counts. V usage is TRBV20-1 and J usage is TRBJ2-7; 7 positions match TRBD2. J gave up 4 bases and V 6 bases, and 12 bases lay outside the gene matches. Looked up from germline, CDR1 is DFQATT and CDR2 is SNEGSKA (reference sequence). This CDR3 comprises 14 residues. The DNA of the CDR3 is TGCAGTGCGCAGACGTCTAGCGGACTATACGAGCAGTACTTC. Amino acid sequence: CSAQTSSGLYEQYF.

The table lists this clonotype with a few counts. This chain joins TRBV9 and TRBJ2-2; 9 nucleotides line up with TRBD2. J lost 6 bases, V lost 1 base, and 4 bases had no gene match. Germline CDR1 reads SGDLS; CDR2 reads YYNGEE. The CDR3 is 15 amino acids. The CDR3 is CASSVRLAAAGELFF. For the CDR3, the DNA is TGTGCCAGCAGCGTACGACTAGCGGCGGCCGGGGAGCTGTTTTTT.

This clonotype was recorded many times. This chain uses TRBV20-1 with TRBJ2-3; 10 positions match TRBD1. V lost 1 base and J lost 4; bases outside the gene matches: 5. CDR1 DFQATT and CDR2 SNEGSKA come from the germline V gene (reference sequence). The CDR3 consists of 15 residues. The CDR3 nucleotides read TGCAGTGCTAGAGCTGACAGGGGGCGCTCAGATACGCAGTATTTT. Translated: CSARADRGRSDTQYF.

This clonotype was seen repeatedly, ten times or more. The chain uses TRBV4-1 and TRBJ2-5; TRBD2 agrees at 8 bases. After removal of 0 bases from V and 2 bases from J, the junction contained 11 bases not matched to a gene. CDR1 is MGHRA and CDR2 is YSYEKL in the germline V gene. The CDR3 contains 18 residues. CDR3 DNA sequence: TGCGCCAGCAGCCAAGAATTCGCGGGAGGCCTCACTCAAGAGACCCAGTACTTC. It codes for CASSQEFAGGLTQETQYF.

This clonotype was seen many times. The chain combines TRBV7-2 with TRBJ2-1, with 7 bases identical to TRBD1. The CDR3 consists of 14 residues. Unmatched junction bases numbered 5, after V lost 5 bases and J lost 4 bases. Germline CDR1 reads SGHTA; CDR2 reads FQGNSA. In DNA form, the CDR3 reads TGTGCCAGCAGCCGGGACAGAACTTACAATGAGCAGTTCTTC. Translated, it gives CASSRDRTYNEQFF. Variable domain in full (rest from reference TRBV7-2 and TRBJ2-1): GAGVSQSPSNKVTEKGKDVELRCDPISGHTALYWYRQSLGQGLEFLIYFQGNSAPDKSGLPSDRFSAERTGGSVSTLTIQRTQQEDSAVYLCASSRDRTYNEQFFGPGTRLTVL.

This clonotype was counted at least ten times. The chain carries TRBV9 and TRBJ1-2; D might be TRBD1 (6 bases). Germline assignment: CDR1 SGDLS and CDR2 YYNGEE. V was pared by 4 bases and J by 3 bases, with 16 bases between. The CDR3 totals 15 residues. As DNA, the CDR3 is TGTGCCAGCAGCCCAGGACAGACACCCCACTATGGCTACACCTTC. Its protein product is CASSPGQTPHYGYTF.

In its sample, this clonotype was seen a few times. The chain is built from TRBV27 and TRBJ1-6, with a weak D call TRBD1 (5 bases). V lost 3 bases, J lost 6 bases, and 6 bases lay in between. The CDR3 extends over 13 amino acids. Germline V lookup: CDR1 MNHEY, CDR2 SMNVEV (reference sequence). The DNA for the CDR3 is TGTGCCAGCAGTTTGGGGGTTAATTCACCCCTCCACTTT. Its translation is CASSLGVNSPLHF.

In its sample, this clonotype was seen many times. The V and J genes are TRBV20-1 and TRBJ2-2; 7 bases are shared with TRBD2. CDR1 is DFQATT, CDR2 SNEGSKA, per germline (reference sequence). Trimming removed 3 bases from V and 4 bases from J; junction bases left unmatched: 8. This CDR3 spans 15 amino acids. CDR3 in DNA: TGCAGTGCTAGGTCATGGGGGGAGGGCACCGGGGAGCTGTTTTTT. Its protein product is CSARSWGEGTGELFF.

The sample holds many counts of this clonotype. The chain uses TRBV2 and TRBJ1-4; D possibly corresponds to TRBD1 (6 bases). V was shortened by 7 bases and J by 11 bases, with 17 bases between the two germline ends. This CDR3 comprises 13 residues. Germline CDR1 reads SNHLY; CDR2 reads FYNNEI. The CDR3 spells CASTEGDGGKLFF. CDR3 DNA: TGTGCCAGCACCGAGGGGGACGGCGGGAAACTGTTTTTT.

The J gene is TRBJ1-3, the V gene TRBV13, with D possibly TRBD1 on 6 matching bases. The CDR3 consists of 16 residues. The V end was cut by 5 bases, the J end by 8 bases, with 22 bases between. Germline CDR1 is PRHDT and CDR2 is FYEKMQ (reference sequence). The CDR3 spells CASSRGGSWGIDTIYF. The CDR3 nucleotides read TGTGCCAGCAGCCGGGGGGGCAGCTGGGGGATCGACACCATATATTTT.

The J gene is TRBJ2-5, the V gene TRBV20-1; weak D call: TRBD2 (6 bases). CDR1 is DFQATT and CDR2 is SNEGSKA in the germline V gene (reference sequence). This CDR3 region has 14 residues. Trimming pared 6 bases from V and 4 bases from J, leaving 18 bases between. Here the CDR3 reads CSAPRLGAPETQYF. In DNA form, the CDR3 reads TGCAGTGCACCGAGACTAGGGGCCCCAGAGACCCAGTACTTC.

At least ten counts were recorded for this clonotype. The V gene is TRBV5-6, the J gene TRBJ2-1; 8 bases fit TRBD1. The CDR3 sequence is 13 residues long. Germline trimming cut 4 bases from V and 7 bases from J; bases unmatched to any gene: 4. CDR1 is SGHDT, CDR2 YYEEEE, per germline. The CDR3 reads CASSRTGFNEQFF. CDR3 sequence (DNA): TGTGCCAGCAGCCGGACAGGGTTTAATGAGCAGTTCTTC.

This clonotype showed up many times. The chain joins TRBV10-3 to TRBJ1-1; D not certain. This CDR3 comprises 12 residues. Germline CDR1 and CDR2: ENHRY and SYGVKD. V was pared by 0 bases and J by 7 bases, with 6 bases between. Written as DNA, the CDR3 is TGTGCCATCAGTGAGTCTCGCAGTGAAGCTTTCTTT. Its protein is CAISESRSEAFF.

In its sample, this clonotype was seen many times. The CDR3 coding sequence is TGTGCCACCAGAGCGGGAGAAATCACCGGGGAGCTGTTTTTT. Its translation: CATRAGEITGELFF. The chain employs TRBV19 and TRBJ2-2, with 8 nucleotides matching TRBD2. The CDR3 covers 14 residues. CDR1 is LNHDA and CDR2 is SQIVND in the germline V gene (reference sequence). J lost 4 bases, V lost 10 bases, and 8 bases had no gene match.

The sample holds one count of this clonotype. The chain recombines TRBV5-8 with TRBJ1-2, with no clear D. Trimming shortened V by 1 base and J by 5 bases, and 9 bases separated the two germline ends. The CDR3 is 13 amino acids. Germline CDR1 is SGHTS and CDR2 is YDEGEE. This chain's CDR3 is CASSLWREYGYTF. CDR3 bases: TGTGCCAGCAGCTTGTGGCGGGAGTATGGCTACACCTTC.

This clonotype was counted between two and nine times. The rearrangement joins TRBV28 to TRBJ2-3, with 7 positions matching TRBD1. The V gene's germline CDR1 is MDHEN and CDR2 SYDVKM. The CDR3 totals 14 residues. V lost 9 bases, J lost 8 bases, and 14 bases stayed unmatched. CDR3 region: CASSDRDRGGTQYF. CDR3 DNA sequence: TGTGCCAGTTCCGACAGGGATCGAGGTGGTACGCAGTATTTT.

The chain has TRBV28 and TRBJ1-1; a weak D match, TRBD1 (6 bases). V dropped 9 bases and J dropped 0 bases, with 29 bases sitting between them. The CDR3 spans 19 residues. Per the germline V gene, CDR1 is MDHEN and CDR2 is SYDVKM. CDR3 amino acids: CARYFGTLYYGYMNTEAFF. CDR3 nucleotide sequence: TGTGCCAGATACTTCGGGACATTATACTACGGCTACATGAACACTGAAGCTTTCTTT.

This clonotype came up a few times. The chain combines TRBV2 with TRBJ1-5, with 11 bases aligning to TRBD1. Trimming removed 6 bases from V and 6 bases from J; junction bases left unmatched: 4. In germline, CDR1 is SNHLY, CDR2 FYNNEI. The CDR3 spans 14 residues. CDR3 sequence: CASRGTGGGQPQHF. The CDR3, as DNA: TGTGCCAGCAGAGGGACAGGGGGTGGTCAGCCCCAGCATTTT.

This clonotype was observed at least ten times. The rearrangement uses TRBV15 and TRBJ2-1; tentative D call: TRBD2 (5 bases). V lost 0 bases and J lost 7, with 10 bases in between. CDR1 and CDR2 from the germline V gene are LNHNV and YYDKDF (reference sequence). There are 14 residues in the CDR3. CDR3 region: CATSRDRGVNEQFF. The CDR3 coding sequence is TGTGCCACCAGCAGAGATCGGGGAGTAAATGAGCAGTTCTTC. Using reference TRBV15 and TRBJ2-1 for the parts outside the CDR3, the full variable domain is DAMVIQNPRYQVTQFGKPVTLSCSQTLNHNVMYWYQQKSSQAPKLLFHYYDKDFNNEADTPDNFQSRRPNTSFCFLDIRSPGLGDTAMYLCATSRDRGVNEQFFGPGTRLTVL.

This clonotype was observed at least ten times. V is TRBV3-1 and J is TRBJ1-6; unclear D gene. V was trimmed by 5 bases and J by 0 bases, leaving 8 bases between them. Germline V gene lookup returns CDR1 LGHDT and CDR2 YNNKEL (reference sequence). The length of the CDR3 is 15 residues. CDR3 in DNA: TGTGCCAGCAGCGACGGAGGCTCCTATAATTCACCCCTCCACTTT. Amino acid sequence: CASSDGGSYNSPLHF.

This clonotype has a count of ten or more. The chain couples TRBV27 to TRBJ2-1; 9 positions agree with TRBD2. CDR1 and CDR2 (germline): MNHEY, SMNVEV (reference sequence). CDR3 length: 16 residues. With V trimmed by 4 bases and J by 6 bases, 10 bases remained unmatched. CDR3 residues: CASSSLGGTSRNEQFF. The CDR3 DNA reads TGTGCCAGCAGTTCTCTAGGGGGGACTAGCCGCAATGAGCAGTTCTTC.